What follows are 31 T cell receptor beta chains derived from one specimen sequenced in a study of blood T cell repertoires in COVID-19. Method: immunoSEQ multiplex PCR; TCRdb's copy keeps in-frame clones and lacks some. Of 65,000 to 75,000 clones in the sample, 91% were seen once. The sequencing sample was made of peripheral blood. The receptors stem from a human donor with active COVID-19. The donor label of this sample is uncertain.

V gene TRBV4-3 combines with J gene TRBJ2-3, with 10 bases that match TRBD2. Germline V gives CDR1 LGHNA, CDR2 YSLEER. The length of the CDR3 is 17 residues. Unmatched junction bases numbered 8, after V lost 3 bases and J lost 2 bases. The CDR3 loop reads CASSHLSGTSATDTQYF. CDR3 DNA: TGCGCCAGCAGCCATCTTAGCGGGACTAGCGCCACAGATACGCAGTATTTT.

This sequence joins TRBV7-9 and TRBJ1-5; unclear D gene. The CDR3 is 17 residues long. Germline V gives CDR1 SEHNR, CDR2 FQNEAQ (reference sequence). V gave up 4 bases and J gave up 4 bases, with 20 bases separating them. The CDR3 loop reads CASSSSAEVRENQPQHF. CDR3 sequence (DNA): TGTGCCAGCAGCTCCTCCGCTGAAGTAAGAGAAAATCAGCCCCAGCATTTT.

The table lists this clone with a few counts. The chain's CDR3 is CASSPRLAEGYEQYF. The CDR3 DNA reads as TGTGCCAGCAGCCCAAGACTAGCGGAGGGGTACGAGCAGTACTTC. This sequence joins TRBV6-6 and TRBJ2-7, with 9 nucleotides matching TRBD2. The CDR3 totals 15 residues. V lost 6 bases, J lost 4 bases, and 10 bases stayed unmatched. Germline CDR1 MNHNY, CDR2 SVGAGI (reference sequence).

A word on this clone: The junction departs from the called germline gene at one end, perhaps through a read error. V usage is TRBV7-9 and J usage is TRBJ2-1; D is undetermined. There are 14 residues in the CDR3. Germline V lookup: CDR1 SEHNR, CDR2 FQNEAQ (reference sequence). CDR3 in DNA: TGTGCCAGCAGCTTAGATGGTAGCTACGATGAGCAGTTCTTC. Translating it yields CASSLDGSYDEQFF.

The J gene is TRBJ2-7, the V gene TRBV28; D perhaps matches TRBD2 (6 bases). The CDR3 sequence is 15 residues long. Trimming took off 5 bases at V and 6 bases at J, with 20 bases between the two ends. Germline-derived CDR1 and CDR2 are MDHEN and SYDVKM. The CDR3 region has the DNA TGTGCCAGCAGTCCTCCGGGACGGACCGGGGGCGAGCAGTACTTC. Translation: CASSPPGRTGGEQYF.

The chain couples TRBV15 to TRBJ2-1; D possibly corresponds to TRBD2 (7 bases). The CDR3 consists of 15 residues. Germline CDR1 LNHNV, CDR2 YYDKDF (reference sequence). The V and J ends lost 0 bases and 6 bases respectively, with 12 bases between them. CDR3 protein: CATSRDTGGPNEQFF. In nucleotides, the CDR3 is TGTGCCACCAGCAGAGATACGGGGGGCCCCAATGAGCAGTTCTTC.

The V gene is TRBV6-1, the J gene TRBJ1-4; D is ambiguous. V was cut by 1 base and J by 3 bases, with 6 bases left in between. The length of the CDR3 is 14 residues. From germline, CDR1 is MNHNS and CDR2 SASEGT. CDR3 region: CASSEGGANEKLFF. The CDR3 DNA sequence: TGTGCCAGCAGTGAAGGTGGAGCTAATGAAAAACTGTTTTTT.

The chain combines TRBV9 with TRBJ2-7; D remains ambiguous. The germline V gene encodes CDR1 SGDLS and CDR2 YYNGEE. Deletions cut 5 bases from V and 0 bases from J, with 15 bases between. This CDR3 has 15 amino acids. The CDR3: CASSHSSRYSYEQYF. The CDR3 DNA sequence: TGTGCCAGCAGTCATTCTTCTCGCTACTCCTACGAGCAGTACTTC.

Here the CDR3 DNA reads TGTGCCAGCTCACCAAGACCCGGGGATACGCAGTATTTT. Its translation is CASSPRPGDTQYF. The J gene is TRBJ2-3, the V gene TRBV18; D gene unclear. The CDR3 totals 13 residues. Trimming took off 2 bases at V and 6 bases at J, with 9 bases between the two ends. Germline V CDR1 and CDR2: KGHSH, LQKENI.

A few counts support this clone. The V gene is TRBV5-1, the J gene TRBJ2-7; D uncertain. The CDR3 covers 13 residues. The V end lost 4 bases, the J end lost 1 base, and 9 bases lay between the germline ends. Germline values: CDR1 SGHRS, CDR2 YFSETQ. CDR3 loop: CASSNDLSYEQYF. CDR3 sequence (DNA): TGCGCCAGCAGCAATGACTTGTCCTACGAGCAGTACTTC.

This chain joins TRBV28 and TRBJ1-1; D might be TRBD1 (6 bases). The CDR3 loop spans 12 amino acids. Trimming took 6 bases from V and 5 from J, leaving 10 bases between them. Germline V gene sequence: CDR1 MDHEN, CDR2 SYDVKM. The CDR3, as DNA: TGTGCCAGCAGACCGCAGGGGACTGAAGCTTTCTTT. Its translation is CASRPQGTEAFF. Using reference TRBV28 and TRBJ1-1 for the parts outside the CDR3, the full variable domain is DVKVTQSSRYLVKRTGEKVFLECVQDMDHENMFWYRQDPGLGLRLIYFSYDVKMKEKGDIPEGYSVSREKKERFSLILESASTNQTSMYLCASRPQGTEAFFGQGTRLTVV.

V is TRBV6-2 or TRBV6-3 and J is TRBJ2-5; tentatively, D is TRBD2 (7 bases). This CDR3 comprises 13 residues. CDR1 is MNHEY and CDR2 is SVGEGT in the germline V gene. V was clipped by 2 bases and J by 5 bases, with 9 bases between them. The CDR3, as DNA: TGTGCCAGCAGTTACGGGAGGGGGGAGACCCAGTACTTC. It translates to CASSYGRGETQYF.

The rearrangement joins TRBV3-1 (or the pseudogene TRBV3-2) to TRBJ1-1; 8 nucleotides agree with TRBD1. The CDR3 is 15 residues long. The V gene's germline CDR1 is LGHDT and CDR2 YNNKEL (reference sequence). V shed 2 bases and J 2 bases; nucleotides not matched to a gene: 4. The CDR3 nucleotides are TGTGCCAGCAGCCAACAACAGGGGGGAAACACTGAAGCTTTCTTT. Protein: CASSQQQGGNTEAFF.

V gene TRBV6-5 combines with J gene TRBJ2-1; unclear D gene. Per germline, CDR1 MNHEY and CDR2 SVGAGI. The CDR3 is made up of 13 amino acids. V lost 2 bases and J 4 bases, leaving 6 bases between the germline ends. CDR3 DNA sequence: TGTGCCAGCAGTTACCCCGGGTACAATGAGCAGTTCTTC. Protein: CASSYPGYNEQFF.

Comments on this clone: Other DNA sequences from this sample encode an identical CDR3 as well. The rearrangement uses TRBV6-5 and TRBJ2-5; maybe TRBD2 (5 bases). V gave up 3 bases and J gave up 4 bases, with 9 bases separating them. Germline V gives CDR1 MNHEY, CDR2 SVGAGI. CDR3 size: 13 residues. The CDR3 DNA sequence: TGTGCCAGCAGTTATCGGGGTCGAGAGACCCAGTACTTC. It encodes CASSYRGRETQYF.

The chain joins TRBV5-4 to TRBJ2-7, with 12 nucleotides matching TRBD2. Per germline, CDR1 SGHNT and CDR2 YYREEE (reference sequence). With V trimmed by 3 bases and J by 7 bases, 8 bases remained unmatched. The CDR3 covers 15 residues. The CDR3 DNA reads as TGTGCCAGCAGCTCGCTAGCGGGAGGGCCGAAGGAGCAGTACTTC. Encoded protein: CASSSLAGGPKEQYF.

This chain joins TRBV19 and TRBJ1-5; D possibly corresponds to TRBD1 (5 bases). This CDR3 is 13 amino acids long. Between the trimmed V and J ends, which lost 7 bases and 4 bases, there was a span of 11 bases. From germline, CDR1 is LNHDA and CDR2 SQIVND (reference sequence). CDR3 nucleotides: TGTGCCAGTAATGGGGGGTGGAATCAGCCCCAGCATTTT. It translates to CASNGGWNQPQHF.

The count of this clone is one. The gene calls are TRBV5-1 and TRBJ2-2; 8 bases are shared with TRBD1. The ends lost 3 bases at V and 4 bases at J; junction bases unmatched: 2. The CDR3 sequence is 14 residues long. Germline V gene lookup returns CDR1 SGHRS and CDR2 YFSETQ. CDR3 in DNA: TGCGCCAGCAGCTCACAGGGGGGCACCGGGGAGCTGTTTTTT. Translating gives CASSSQGGTGELFF.

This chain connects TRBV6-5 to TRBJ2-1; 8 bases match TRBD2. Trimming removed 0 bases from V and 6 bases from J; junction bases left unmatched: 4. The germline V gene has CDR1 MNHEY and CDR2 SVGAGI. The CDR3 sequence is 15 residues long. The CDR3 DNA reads TGTGCCAGCAGTTACTCCAGCGGGAGCCTCAATGAGCAGTTCTTC. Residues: CASSYSSGSLNEQFF.

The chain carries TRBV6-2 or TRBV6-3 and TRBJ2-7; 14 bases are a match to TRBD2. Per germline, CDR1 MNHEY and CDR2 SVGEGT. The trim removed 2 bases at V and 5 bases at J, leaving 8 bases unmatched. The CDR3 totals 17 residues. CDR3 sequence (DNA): TGTGCCAGCAGTTACCCGACTGAGACTAGCGGGAGGGACGAGCAGTACTTC. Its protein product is CASSYPTETSGRDEQYF.

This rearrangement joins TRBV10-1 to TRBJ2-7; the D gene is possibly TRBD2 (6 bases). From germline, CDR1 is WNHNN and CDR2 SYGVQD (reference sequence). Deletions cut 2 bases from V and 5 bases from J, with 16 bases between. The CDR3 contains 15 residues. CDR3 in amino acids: CASSERGNKFDEQYF. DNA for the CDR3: TGCGCCAGCAGTGAGCGCGGGAATAAATTCGACGAGCAGTACTTC.

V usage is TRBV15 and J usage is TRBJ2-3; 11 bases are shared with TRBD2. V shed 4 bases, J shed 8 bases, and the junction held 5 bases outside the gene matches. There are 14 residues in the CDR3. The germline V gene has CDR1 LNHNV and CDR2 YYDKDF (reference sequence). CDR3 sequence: CATSIGTSGVTQYF. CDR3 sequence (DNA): TGTGCCACCAGCATCGGGACTAGCGGAGTTACGCAGTATTTT. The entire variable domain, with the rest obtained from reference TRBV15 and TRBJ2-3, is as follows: DAMVIQNPRYQVTQFGKPVTLSCSQTLNHNVMYWYQQKSSQAPKLLFHYYDKDFNNEADTPDNFQSRRPNTSFCFLDIRSPGLGDTAMYLCATSIGTSGVTQYFGPGTRLTVL.

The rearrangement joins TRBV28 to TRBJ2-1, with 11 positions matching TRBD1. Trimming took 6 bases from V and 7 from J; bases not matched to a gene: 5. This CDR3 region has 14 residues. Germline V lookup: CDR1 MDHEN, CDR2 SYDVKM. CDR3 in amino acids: CASSTGTGGNEQFF. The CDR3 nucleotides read TGTGCCAGCAGCACCGGGACAGGGGGGAATGAGCAGTTCTTC.

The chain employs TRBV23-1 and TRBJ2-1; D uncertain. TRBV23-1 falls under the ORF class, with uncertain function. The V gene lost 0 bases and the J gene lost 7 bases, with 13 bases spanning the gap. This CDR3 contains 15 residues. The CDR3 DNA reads TGCGCCAGCAGTCAATCGGCTAGGATTAGAAATGAGCAGTTCTTC. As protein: CASSQSARIRNEQFF.

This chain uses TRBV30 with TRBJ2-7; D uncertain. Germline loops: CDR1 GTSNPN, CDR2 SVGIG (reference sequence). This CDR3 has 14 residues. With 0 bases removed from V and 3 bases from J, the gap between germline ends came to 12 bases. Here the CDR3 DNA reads TGTGCCTGGAGTGTACGTAACTACTACTACGAGCAGTACTTC. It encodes CAWSVRNYYYEQYF. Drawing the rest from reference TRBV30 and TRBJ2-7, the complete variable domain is SQTIHQWPATLVQPVGSPLSLECTVEGTSNPNLYWYRQAAGRGLQLLFYSVGIGQISSEVPQNLSASRPQDRQFILSSKKLLLSDSGFYLCAWSVRNYYYEQYFGPGTRLTVT.

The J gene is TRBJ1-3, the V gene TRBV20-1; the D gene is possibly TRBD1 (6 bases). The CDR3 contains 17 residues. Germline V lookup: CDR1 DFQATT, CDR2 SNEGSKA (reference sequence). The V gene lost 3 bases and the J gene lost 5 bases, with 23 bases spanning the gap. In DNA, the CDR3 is TGCAGTGCTAGTCCCACACGAGTTTACAGGGAAAGAAACACCATATATTTT. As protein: CSASPTRVYRERNTIYF.

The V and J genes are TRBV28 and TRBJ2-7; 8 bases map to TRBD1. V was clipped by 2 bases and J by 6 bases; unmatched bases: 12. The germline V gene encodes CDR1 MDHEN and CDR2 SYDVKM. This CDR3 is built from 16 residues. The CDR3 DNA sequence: TGTGCCAGCAGTTTACTGCCTGGGCAGGGGGCGAGCGAGCAGTACTTC. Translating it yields CASSLLPGQGASEQYF.

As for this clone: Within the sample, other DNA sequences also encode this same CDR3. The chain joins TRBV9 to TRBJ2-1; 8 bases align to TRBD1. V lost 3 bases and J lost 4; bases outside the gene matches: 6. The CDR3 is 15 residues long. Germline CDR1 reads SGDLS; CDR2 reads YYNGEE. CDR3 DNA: TGTGCCAGCAGCGGACAGGGGAACTCATACAATGAGCAGTTCTTC. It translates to CASSGQGNSYNEQFF. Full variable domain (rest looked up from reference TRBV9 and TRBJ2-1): DSGVTQTPKHLITATGQRVTLRCSPRSGDLSVYWYQQSLDQGLQFLIQYYNGEERAKGNILERFSAQQFPDLHSELNLSSLELGDSALYFCASSGQGNSYNEQFFGPGTRLTVL.

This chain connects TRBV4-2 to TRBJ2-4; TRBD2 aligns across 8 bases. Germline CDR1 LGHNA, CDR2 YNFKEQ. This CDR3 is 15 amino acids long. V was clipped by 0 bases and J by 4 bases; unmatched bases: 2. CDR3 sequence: CASSQEAGVKNIQYF. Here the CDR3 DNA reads TGTGCCAGCAGCCAAGAAGCGGGAGTAAAAAACATTCAGTACTTC.

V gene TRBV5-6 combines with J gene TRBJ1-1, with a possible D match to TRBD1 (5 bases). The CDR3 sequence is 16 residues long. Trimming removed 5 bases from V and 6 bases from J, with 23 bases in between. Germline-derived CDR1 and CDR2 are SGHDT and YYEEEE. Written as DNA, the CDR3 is TGTGCCAGCAGATCGGGGGGAGGTGGTTCGCTTGCTGAAGCTTTCTTT. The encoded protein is CASRSGGGGSLAEAFF.

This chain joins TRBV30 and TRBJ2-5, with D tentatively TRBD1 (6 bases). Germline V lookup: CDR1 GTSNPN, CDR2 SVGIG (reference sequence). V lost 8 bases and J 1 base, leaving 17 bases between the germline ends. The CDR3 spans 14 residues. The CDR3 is CAHIPRTVQETQYF. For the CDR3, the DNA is TGTGCCCACATTCCCCGGACAGTCCAAGAGACCCAGTACTTC.